Described below is a single T cell receptor (beta chain) sequence and its context. In this sample, this clone turned up once. The antigen it binds to is not known. The record has no base qualities; no much larger clone is one base away. This specimen belongs to a study of T cell responses to AZD1222 COVID-19 vaccine listed by TCRdb under 2021. With respect to the entire study: AZD1222 recipients whose second dose came at about 4 weeks and those whose second dose came at about 12 weeks were combined into one group, since spike-specific TCR depth and breadth did not differ between the two schedules. TCR sequencing was performed for more than 230 trial participants, of whom around 210 were given two doses of AZD1222 and roughly 25 were given two doses of MenACWY control vaccine. Trial participants were enrolled by age into 18-55, 56-69 and 70-plus year subgroups, with approximately 150, 28 and 58 TCR-sequenced participants respectively. Here is what the overall study found, with its caveats: Spike-specific TCR breadth and depth rose significantly after two AZD1222 doses compared with day 0 and with MenACWY recipients. The whole spike protein was spanned by vaccine-associated CD4 TCRs, and dominant responses were seen in regions 160-218 and 743-854. Reportedly, almost half of the unique spike-specific TCRs recognized epitopes lying outside the regions that are mutated in the B.1.351 and B.1.1.7 variants. No day 14 peak-response samples were available, so repertoires were characterized only after the peak T cell response. Only a handful of AZD1222 recipients were SARS-CoV-2 seropositive at baseline, limiting conclusions about previously exposed vaccinees. The 56-69-year group was small, and its depth increase did not reach significance, likely because of low power. Participants were mostly white British and included more females than males, and it was suggested by the authors that clonal diversity may have been underestimated.

The germline V gene gives CDR1 as MDHEN and CDR2 as SYDVKM. V is pruned by 6 bases and J by 9 bases, leaving 6 bases of the junction without a gene match. There are 14 amino acids in the CDR3, from cysteine to phenylalanine inclusive. Only the CDR3 portion is preserved as DNA: 42 bases, with reading frame beginning at the first base. The CDR3 regions of human TCRbeta chains were analyzed by immunosequencing. Processing in the source paper ran as follows. TCRs in the repertoires were compared against a reference library of SARS-CoV-2-specific TCRs that had been generated with the MIRA antigen-specificity platform. Breadth was defined as the fraction of unique TCRs that were SARS-CoV-2-associated. Depth was defined as the fraction of total T cells that were SARS-CoV-2-associated. Using the MIRA data, each spike-specific TCR was assigned both to the spike region to which the TCR was reactive and to a CD4 or CD8 class. Log10-transformed breadth and depth values were compared by one-way ANOVA with Sidak's multiple comparisons tests. TCRdb re-hosts the immuneACCESS table, in-frame sequences only. Its copies lack some clones; in the studies checked, an unresolved V gene accounts for under half of them, and the cause for the rest is not known. V and J calls and clone size are copied from that table; D and trimming were computed from the DNA. The sample table records approximately 100,000 clones; about 87% of these occur just once. The ten largest clones take up 20% of the sample.

The time point label for this specimen denotes: baseline before first vaccination. The vaccinee samples were drawn from two UK trials, COV001 and COV002, one of which was a single-blind randomized controlled phase 2/3 trial testing AZD1222 (ChAdOx1 nCoV-19) in healthy adults. Trial participant PBMC samples were collected at day 0 and day 28 after the second dose for TCRbeta chain sequencing. The chain is assembled from TRBV28 and TRBJ1-6; 9 middle bases align to TRBD1. The sequence derives from an adult in good health. The sequenced sample was peripheral blood, obtained on day 0 of AZD1222 vaccination. The DNA is TGTGCCAGCAGCGAACAGGGGGCTGGTTCACCCCTCCACTTT. The encoded protein is CASSEQGAGSPLHF.